A selection of T cell receptor beta chains follows, all from one sample in a study of CD8 T cells in Susac syndrome. TCRdb independently ran MiXCR on the immunoSEQ multiplex PCR reads; one entry per CDR3 protein. The sample has some 150,000 distinct CDR3 sequences; nearly 95% are singletons. Sequenced: CD8+ T cells from PBMCs. All receptors come from a human donor in good health. Each CDR3 is given with its conserved first and last residue. D genes are given only for firm matches. Not all rows give a size; the values are once, few, many and, for expanded clones, a class.

d_gene	abundance	v_gene	j_gene	len	CDR3nt	CDR3aa
-	-	TRBV15	TRBJ2-1	12	TGTGCCACCAGCAGAGTAGGGAATGAGCAGTTCTTC	CATSRVGNEQFF
-	-	TRBV18	TRBJ2-1	15	TGTGCCAGCTCGCCTTGGGGGAGCCCCGCATTTGAGCAGTTCTTC	CASSPWGSPAFEQFF
-	-	TRBV19	TRBJ1-1	13	TGTGCCAGTAGTATGGCCGTGACCACTGAAGCTTTCTTT	CASSMAVTTEAFF
-	-	TRBV29-1	TRBJ1-2	13	TGCAGCGTTGAAGAGTGGCAGAACTATGGCTACACCTTC	CSVEEWQNYGYTF
-	once	TRBV28	TRBJ2-7	13	TGTGCCAGCAGCCACGGGACCTCCTACGAGCAGTACTTC	CASSHGTSYEQYF
-	-	TRBV30	TRBJ1-2	13	TGTGCCTGGAGTACGGGACCTGCCTATGGCTACACCTTC	CAWSTGPAYGYTF
-	once	TRBV30	TRBJ2-3	15	TGTGCCTGGACTGGCCCGCAGGGGAGCACAGATACGCAGTATTTT	CAWTGPQGSTDTQYF
-	-	TRBV29-1	TRBJ2-5	15	TGCAGCGTTGAACTCTCGCGGGAAAACCAAGAGACCCAGTACTTC	CSVELSRENQETQYF
TRBD2	-	TRBV4-3	TRBJ2-7	16	TGCGCCAGCAGCCAAGAACTAGCGGGTGGGTTCTACGAGCAGTACTTC	CASSQELAGGFYEQYF
-	-	TRBV12-3/TRBV12-4	TRBJ2-7	14	TGTGCCAGCAGTTCGAGGAATCAGGGCTACGAGCAGTACTTC	CASSSRNQGYEQYF
TRBD1	-	TRBV29-1	TRBJ2-3	13	TGCAGCGTTGGGACAGGGATCGCAGATACGCAGTATTTT	CSVGTGIADTQYF
-	-	TRBV27	TRBJ2-7	12	TGTGCCAGCAGTTTAACGGGGTACGAGCAGTACTTC	CASSLTGYEQYF
-	-	TRBV7-9	TRBJ2-1	10	TGTGCCAGCAGCCCCCATTGGGAATTCTTC	CASSPHWEFF
TRBD1	-	TRBV27	TRBJ2-1	12	TGTGCCAGCAGCGGGACAGGGGATGAGCAGTTCTTC	CASSGTGDEQFF
TRBD1	-	TRBV20-1	TRBJ2-4	18	TGCAGTGCTATGGGCGATCGGACAGGGATGATGGTGGAGAACATTCAGTACTTC	CSAMGDRTGMMVENIQYF
-	-	TRBV12-3/TRBV12-4	TRBJ2-7	13	TGTGCCAGCAGCATGACAGGTATCTACGAGCAGTACTTC	CASSMTGIYEQYF
-	-	TRBV28	TRBJ2-7	14	TGTGCCAGCAGTGGGGGCCCTGCCCAGTACGAGCAGTACTTC	CASSGGPAQYEQYF
-	-	TRBV20-1	TRBJ2-1	15	TGCAGTGCTGACGCGCCCGGAGGTAACTACAATGAGCAGTTCTTC	CSADAPGGNYNEQFF
TRBD1	-	TRBV5-6	TRBJ2-7	15	TGTGCCAGCAGCTTGCAACGGGACAGGGATTACGAGCAGTACTTC	CASSLQRDRDYEQYF
-	-	TRBV27	TRBJ2-2	13	TGTGCCAGCAGTTATTGGGGGTCCGGGGAGCTGTTTTTT	CASSYWGSGELFF
-	-	TRBV6-5	TRBJ2-2	14	TGTGCCAGCAGTTATGGCGGGAACACCGGGGAGCTGTTTTTT	CASSYGGNTGELFF
-	-	TRBV13	TRBJ1-5	16	TGTGCCAGCAGCTTAGGACAGGGAGGGTACAATCAGCCCCAGCATTTT	CASSLGQGGYNQPQHF
-	-	TRBV13	TRBJ2-1	12	TGTGCCAGCAGCCCCCGACTAGGTGAGCAGTTCTTC	CASSPRLGEQFF
TRBD2	-	TRBV9	TRBJ2-3	15	TGTGCCAGCAGCGCGTCAGGGACTAGCGGGTCTACGCAGTATTTT	CASSASGTSGSTQYF
-	-	TRBV4-3	TRBJ1-2	13	TGCGCCAGCAGCCAAGAGGAATACTATGGCTACACCTTC	CASSQEEYYGYTF